The present T cell receptor beta chain was sequenced within a study of cytomegalovirus exposure and HLA in healthy donors. Whole-study findings and limits: Analysis was performed later, and it showed HLA-associated TCR beta chains to be more clonally expanded than equally common others.

Both 60 Vbeta primers and 13 Jbeta primers went into the PCR. Authors' analysis steps: The count from a later analysis was some 83 million unique TCR beta chains, some 12 million of them shared. Sequencing was performed with immunoSEQ multiplex PCR; in TCRdb, only in-frame clones are kept and a portion is missing. V, J and clone size reflect that table, while D and trimming were determined from the DNA. The data show under 150,000 clones, with about 80% seen just once and under 1.2% held by the top ten. Comments on this clone: The antigen is not known.

Germline lookup yields CDR1 KGHSH and CDR2 LQKENI. This CDR3 is 13 amino acids long. The ends lost 3 bases at V and 5 bases at J; junction bases unmatched: 3. The chain joins TRBV18 to TRBJ2-5; TRBD1 matches at 7 bases. The source of this sequence is a human donor in good health. What was sequenced was PBMCs. CDR3 in DNA: TGTGCCAGCTCACCCCGACAGGGTGAGACCCAGTACTTC. Amino acids: CASSPRQGETQYF. Full variable domain (remainder filled in from reference TRBV18 and TRBJ2-5): NAGVMQNPRHLVRRRGQEARLRCSPMKGHSHVYWYRQLPEEGLKFMVYLQKENIIDESGMPKERFSAEFPKEGPSILRIQQVVRGDSAAYFCASSPRQGETQYFGPGTRLLVL.